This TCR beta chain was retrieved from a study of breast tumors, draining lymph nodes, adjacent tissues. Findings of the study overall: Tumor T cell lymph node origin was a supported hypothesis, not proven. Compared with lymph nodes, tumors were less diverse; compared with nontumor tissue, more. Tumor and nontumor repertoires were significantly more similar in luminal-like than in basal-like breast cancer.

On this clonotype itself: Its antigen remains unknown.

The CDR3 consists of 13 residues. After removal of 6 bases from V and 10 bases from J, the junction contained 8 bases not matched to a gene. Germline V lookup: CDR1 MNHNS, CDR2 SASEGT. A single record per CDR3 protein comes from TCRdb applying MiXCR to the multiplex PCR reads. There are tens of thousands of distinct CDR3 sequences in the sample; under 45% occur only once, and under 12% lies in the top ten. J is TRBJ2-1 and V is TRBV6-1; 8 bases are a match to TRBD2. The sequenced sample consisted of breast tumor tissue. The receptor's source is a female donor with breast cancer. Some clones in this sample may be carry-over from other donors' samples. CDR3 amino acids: CASRPTSGGEQFF. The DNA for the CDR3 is TGTGCCAGCAGACCTACATCGGGAGGGGAGCAGTTCTTC.